This T cell receptor beta chain comes out of a study of blood T cell repertoires in COVID-19. Across the whole study: The origin of the acute and convalescent COVID-19 samples was the United States, Italy and Spain. T cells, B-cell-depleted T cells, or PBMCs supplied cDNA or gDNA.

The V gene lost 0 bases and the J gene lost 0 bases, with 8 bases spanning the gap. Germline V lookup: CDR1 SGHRS, CDR2 YFSETQ. The CDR3 is 15 residues long. The data were produced by immunoSEQ multiplex PCR, yet TCRdb's version contains in-frame clones alone and is incomplete. The sample lists about 320,000 clones; just under 90% were seen once. This clonotype was obtained from a woman aged 25 to 45 with COVID-19, enrolled during active disease. The specimen sequenced was peripheral blood. J is TRBJ2-3 and V is TRBV5-1, with D possibly matching TRBD1 (5 bases). Written as DNA, the CDR3 is TGCGCCAGCAGCTTGGAGGCAGGGAGCACAGATACGCAGTATTTT. Translation gives CASSLEAGSTDTQYF.